Listed below are T cell receptor beta chains from one sample, sequenced in a study of CD8 T cells in Susac syndrome. TCRdb analysed the immunoSEQ multiplex PCR reads with MiXCR anew, one entry per CDR3 protein. The sample carries about 400,000 distinct CDR3 sequences, more than 70% recorded once. The specimen sequenced was CD8+ T cells from PBMCs. The receptors come from a human donor with multiple sclerosis. The CDR3 runs from the conserved cysteine through the conserved F or W. A D gene is named only where the DNA matches it firmly. A clone size is listed for some rows: how often the clone was seen (once, few, many), or a class if it is expanded.

v_gene: TRBV7-6
len: 14
j_gene: TRBJ2-7
d_gene: -
abundance: few
CDR3nt: TGTGCCAGCAGCTCACCACAGGGAAGAGGCGAGCAGTACTTC
CDR3aa: CASSSPQGRGEQYF

v_gene: TRBV4-1
len: 15
j_gene: TRBJ1-2
d_gene: -
abundance: -
CDR3nt: TGCGCCAGCAGCCAAGGGTTGGCCGTAGGATATGGCTACACCTTC
CDR3aa: CASSQGLAVGYGYTF

v_gene: TRBV19
len: 15
j_gene: TRBJ1-1
d_gene: TRBD1
abundance: -
CDR3nt: TGTGCCAGTGCCCCTGCCGGGACAGGGACCACTGAAGCTTTCTTT
CDR3aa: CASAPAGTGTTEAFF

v_gene: TRBV28
len: 16
j_gene: TRBJ1-1
d_gene: TRBD1
abundance: -
CDR3nt: TGTGCCAGCAGTCTACACCTAGACAGGGAGGGGACTGAAGCTTTCTTT
CDR3aa: CASSLHLDREGTEAFF

v_gene: TRBV19
len: 19
j_gene: TRBJ2-2
d_gene: -
abundance: -
CDR3nt: TGTGCCAGTAGCCAAGACAGGACATCTAGTACCCCGAACACCGGGGAGCTGTTTTTT
CDR3aa: CASSQDRTSSTPNTGELFF

v_gene: TRBV10-3
len: 16
j_gene: TRBJ1-1
d_gene: TRBD1
abundance: -
CDR3nt: TGTGCCATCAGTGAGTCGCCGGGACAGATGAACACTGAAGCTTTCTTT
CDR3aa: CAISESPGQMNTEAFF

v_gene: TRBV27
len: 14
j_gene: TRBJ1-5
d_gene: TRBD1
abundance: -
CDR3nt: TGTGCCAGCAGTCCTCGAGACAGGGATCAGCCCCAGCATTTT
CDR3aa: CASSPRDRDQPQHF

v_gene: TRBV6-6
len: 15
j_gene: TRBJ2-7
d_gene: TRBD2
abundance: -
CDR3nt: TGTGCCAGCAGTTACCCCAGCGGGGGGAAATACGAGCAGTACTTC
CDR3aa: CASSYPSGGKYEQYF

v_gene: TRBV6-6
len: 16
j_gene: TRBJ2-7
d_gene: -
abundance: -
CDR3nt: TGTGCCAGCAGTTATGGGAAAAAAGCGGAGGCCTACGAGCAGTACTTC
CDR3aa: CASSYGKKAEAYEQYF

v_gene: TRBV6-5
len: 13
j_gene: TRBJ2-2
d_gene: -
abundance: -
CDR3nt: TGTGCCAGCAGTTACTCGTACACCGGGGAGCTGTTTTTT
CDR3aa: CASSYSYTGELFF

v_gene: TRBV29-1
len: 19
j_gene: TRBJ2-1
d_gene: TRBD2
abundance: -
CDR3nt: TGCAGCGTTGAAGATAACTTTAGCGGGGGGGGCAAGGGCTACAATGAGCAGTTCTTC
CDR3aa: CSVEDNFSGGGKGYNEQFF

v_gene: TRBV5-4
len: 17
j_gene: TRBJ2-1
d_gene: -
abundance: -
CDR3nt: TGTGCCAGCAGCTTGGGACATCGGAGCAGCTCCTACAATGAGCAGTTCTTC
CDR3aa: CASSLGHRSSSYNEQFF

v_gene: TRBV29-1
len: 14
j_gene: TRBJ2-7
d_gene: -
abundance: once
CDR3nt: TGCAGCGTTGAATATAACGGAGGGGGATACGAGCAGTACTTC
CDR3aa: CSVEYNGGGYEQYF

v_gene: TRBV2
len: 16
j_gene: TRBJ1-3
d_gene: -
abundance: -
CDR3nt: TGTGCCAGCAGTGAAGCACGCCTGATCTCTGGAAACACCATATATTTT
CDR3aa: CASSEARLISGNTIYF

v_gene: TRBV7-6
len: 14
j_gene: TRBJ1-6
d_gene: -
abundance: -
CDR3nt: TGTGCCAGCAGCCCCCGACGGGGGGATTCACCCCTCCACTTT
CDR3aa: CASSPRRGDSPLHF

v_gene: TRBV11-1
len: 16
j_gene: TRBJ2-1
d_gene: TRBD2
abundance: -
CDR3nt: TGTGCCAGCAGCTTCTCTAGCGGACACTCCTACAATGAGCAGTTCTTC
CDR3aa: CASSFSSGHSYNEQFF

v_gene: TRBV7-9
len: 15
j_gene: TRBJ2-5
d_gene: TRBD1
abundance: -
CDR3nt: TGTGCCAGCAGCTTAGGGGGGCAGGGGGAAGAGACCCAGTACTTC
CDR3aa: CASSLGGQGEETQYF

v_gene: TRBV30
len: 15
j_gene: TRBJ2-5
d_gene: -
abundance: once
CDR3nt: TGTGCCTGGAGCAGAGGGGCTAGCAGCCAAGAGACCCAGTACTTC
CDR3aa: CAWSRGASSQETQYF

v_gene: TRBV5-1
len: 13
j_gene: TRBJ2-6
d_gene: -
abundance: -
CDR3nt: TGCGCCAGCGGAAGGGCAGGGGCCAACGTCCTGACTTTC
CDR3aa: CASGRAGANVLTF

v_gene: TRBV30
len: 13
j_gene: TRBJ2-7
d_gene: TRBD2
abundance: -
CDR3nt: TGTGCCTGGGACTCCGGGACTAACTACGAGCAGTACTTC
CDR3aa: CAWDSGTNYEQYF

v_gene: TRBV5-4
len: 13
j_gene: TRBJ2-3
d_gene: -
abundance: -
CDR3nt: TGTGCCAGCAGCTTTAACCCCACAGATACGCAGTATTTT
CDR3aa: CASSFNPTDTQYF

v_gene: TRBV7-9
len: 18
j_gene: TRBJ2-4
d_gene: TRBD2
abundance: -
CDR3nt: TGTGCCAGCAGAGTAGTGCCACTGAGCGGGAGTAACAAAAACATTCAGTACTTC
CDR3aa: CASRVVPLSGSNKNIQYF

v_gene: TRBV3-1
len: 14
j_gene: TRBJ2-3
d_gene: TRBD2
abundance: -
CDR3nt: TGTGCCAGCAGCCAAGAGTTAGCGGGAGATACGCAGTATTTT
CDR3aa: CASSQELAGDTQYF

v_gene: TRBV23-1
len: 17
j_gene: TRBJ2-3
d_gene: -
abundance: -
CDR3nt: TGCGCCAGCAGTCAGCTCGGACCGCTGCTTAAGACAGATACGCAGTATTTT
CDR3aa: CASSQLGPLLKTDTQYF

v_gene: TRBV28
len: 14
j_gene: TRBJ2-1
d_gene: TRBD2
abundance: -
CDR3nt: TGTGCCACCTCACTAGCGGGAGGGTACAATGAGCAGTTCTTC
CDR3aa: CATSLAGGYNEQFF

v_gene: TRBV7-9
len: 16
j_gene: TRBJ2-5
d_gene: -
abundance: -
CDR3nt: TGTGCCAGCAGCCCCGCAGGGGGAGGCAGTCAAGAGACCCAGTACTTC
CDR3aa: CASSPAGGGSQETQYF

v_gene: TRBV30
len: 14
j_gene: TRBJ2-1
d_gene: -
abundance: -
CDR3nt: TGTGCCTGGAGTCCTGGGCGGGGAAACAATGAGCAGTTCTTC
CDR3aa: CAWSPGRGNNEQFF

v_gene: TRBV7-6
len: 15
j_gene: TRBJ2-7
d_gene: -
abundance: -
CDR3nt: TGTGCCAGCAGCTTAGGGGACTGGGGATCCTACGAGCAGTACTTC
CDR3aa: CASSLGDWGSYEQYF

v_gene: TRBV27
len: 15
j_gene: TRBJ1-1
d_gene: TRBD1
abundance: -
CDR3nt: TGTGCCAGCAGTTTAGAAAGACAGGGGGCCACTGAAGCTTTCTTT
CDR3aa: CASSLERQGATEAFF

v_gene: TRBV6-5
len: 14
j_gene: TRBJ1-1
d_gene: -
abundance: -
CDR3nt: TGTGCCAGCAGTTACTCGACACCGAACACTGAAGCTTTCTTT
CDR3aa: CASSYSTPNTEAFF